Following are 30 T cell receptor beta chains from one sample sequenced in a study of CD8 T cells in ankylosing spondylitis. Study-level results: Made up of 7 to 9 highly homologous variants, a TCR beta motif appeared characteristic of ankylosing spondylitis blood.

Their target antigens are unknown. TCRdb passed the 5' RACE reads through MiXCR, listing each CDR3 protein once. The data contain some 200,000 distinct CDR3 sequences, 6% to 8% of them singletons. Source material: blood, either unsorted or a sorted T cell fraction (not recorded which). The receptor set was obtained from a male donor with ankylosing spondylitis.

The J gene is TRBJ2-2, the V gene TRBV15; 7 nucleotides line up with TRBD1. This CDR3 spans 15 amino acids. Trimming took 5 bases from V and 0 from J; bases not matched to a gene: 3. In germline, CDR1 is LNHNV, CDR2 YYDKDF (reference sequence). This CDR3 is CATSVTGANTGELFF. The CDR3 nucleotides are TGTGCCACCAGCGTAACAGGGGCGAACACCGGGGAGCTGTTTTTT.

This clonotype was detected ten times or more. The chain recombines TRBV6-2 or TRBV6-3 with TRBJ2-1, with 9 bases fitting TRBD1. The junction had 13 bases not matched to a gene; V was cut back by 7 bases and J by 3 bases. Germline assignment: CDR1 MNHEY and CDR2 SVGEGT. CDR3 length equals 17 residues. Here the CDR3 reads CASTGFFGGQGYNEQFF. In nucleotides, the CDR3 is TGTGCCAGCACGGGCTTTTTTGGGGGACAGGGCTACAATGAGCAGTTCTTC.

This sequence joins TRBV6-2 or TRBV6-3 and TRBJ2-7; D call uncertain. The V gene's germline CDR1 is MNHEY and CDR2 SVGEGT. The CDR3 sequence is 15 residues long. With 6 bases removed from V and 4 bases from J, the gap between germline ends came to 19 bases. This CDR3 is CASRVSVGASYEQYF. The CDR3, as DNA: TGTGCCAGCAGGGTATCAGTCGGCGCTTCGTACGAGCAGTACTTC.

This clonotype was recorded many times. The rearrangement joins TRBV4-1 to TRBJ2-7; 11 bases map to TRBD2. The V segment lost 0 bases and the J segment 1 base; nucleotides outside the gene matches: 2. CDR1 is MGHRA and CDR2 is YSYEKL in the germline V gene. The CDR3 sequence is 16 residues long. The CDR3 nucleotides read TGCGCCAGCAGCCAAGAGACTAGCGGGGAATCCTACGAGCAGTACTTC. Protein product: CASSQETSGESYEQYF.

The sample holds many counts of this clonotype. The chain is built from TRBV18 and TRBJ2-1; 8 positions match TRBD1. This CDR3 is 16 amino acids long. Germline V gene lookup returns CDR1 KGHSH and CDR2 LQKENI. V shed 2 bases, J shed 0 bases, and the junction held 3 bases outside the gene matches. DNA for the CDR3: TGTGCCAGCTCACCAGGACAGGGAGGCTCCTACAATGAGCAGTTCTTC. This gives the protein CASSPGQGGSYNEQFF.

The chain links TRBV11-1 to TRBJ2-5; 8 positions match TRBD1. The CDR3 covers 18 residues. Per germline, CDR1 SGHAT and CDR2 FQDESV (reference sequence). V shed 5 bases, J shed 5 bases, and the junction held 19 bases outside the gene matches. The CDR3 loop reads CASSHDGTGGVRGETQYF. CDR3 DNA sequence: TGTGCCAGCAGCCATGACGGGACAGGTGGTGTGAGAGGGGAGACCCAGTACTTC. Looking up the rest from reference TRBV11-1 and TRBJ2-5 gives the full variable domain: EAEVAQSPRYKITEKSQAVAFWCDPISGHATLYWYRQILGQGPELLVQFQDESVVDDSQLPKDRFSAERLKGVDSTLKIQPAELGDSAMYLCASSHDGTGGVRGETQYFGPGTRLLVL.

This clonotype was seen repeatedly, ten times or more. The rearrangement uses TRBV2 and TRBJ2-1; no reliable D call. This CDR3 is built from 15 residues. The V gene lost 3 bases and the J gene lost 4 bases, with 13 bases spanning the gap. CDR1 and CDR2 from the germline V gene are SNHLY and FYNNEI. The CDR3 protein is CASSESTGGYNEQFF. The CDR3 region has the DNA TGTGCCAGCAGTGAGTCAACTGGTGGGTACAATGAGCAGTTCTTC.

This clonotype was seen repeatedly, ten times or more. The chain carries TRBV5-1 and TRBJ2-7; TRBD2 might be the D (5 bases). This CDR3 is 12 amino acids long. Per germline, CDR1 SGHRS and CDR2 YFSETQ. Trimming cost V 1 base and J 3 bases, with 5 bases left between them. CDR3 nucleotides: TGCGCCAGCAGCTTGCGGGACTACGAGCAGTACTTC. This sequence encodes CASSLRDYEQYF. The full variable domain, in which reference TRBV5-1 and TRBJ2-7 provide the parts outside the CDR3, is KAGVTQTPRYLIKTRGQQVTLSCSPISGHRSVSWYQQTPGQGLQFLFEYFSETQRNKGNFPGRFSGRQFSNSRSEMNVSTLELGDSALYLCASSLRDYEQYFGPGTRLTVT.

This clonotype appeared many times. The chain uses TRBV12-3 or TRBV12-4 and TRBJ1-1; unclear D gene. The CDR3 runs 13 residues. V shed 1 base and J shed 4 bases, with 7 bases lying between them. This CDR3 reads CASSLGPLTEAFF. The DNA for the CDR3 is TGTGCCAGCAGTTTAGGACCGCTCACTGAAGCTTTCTTT.

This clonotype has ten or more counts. The chain's CDR3 is CASSNGRSYEQYF. The CDR3 coding sequence is TGTGCCAGCAGTAACGGACGCTCCTACGAGCAGTACTTC. V gene TRBV27 combines with J gene TRBJ2-7; D gene ambiguous. There are 13 residues in the CDR3. The V gene lost 5 bases and the J gene lost 0 bases, with 8 bases spanning the gap. Germline loops: CDR1 MNHEY, CDR2 SMNVEV (reference sequence).

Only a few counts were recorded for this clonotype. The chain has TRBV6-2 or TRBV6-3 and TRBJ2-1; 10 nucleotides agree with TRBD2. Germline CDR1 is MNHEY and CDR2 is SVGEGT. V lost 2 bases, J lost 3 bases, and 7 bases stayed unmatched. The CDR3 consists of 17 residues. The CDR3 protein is CASSYTIAGGYYNEQFF. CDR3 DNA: TGTGCCAGCAGTTACACAATAGCGGGGGGTTACTACAATGAGCAGTTCTTC.

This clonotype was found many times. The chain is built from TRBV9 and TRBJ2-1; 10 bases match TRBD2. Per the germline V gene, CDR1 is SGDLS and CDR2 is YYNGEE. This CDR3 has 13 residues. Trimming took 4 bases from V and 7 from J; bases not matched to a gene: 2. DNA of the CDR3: TGTGCCAGCAGCACTAGCGGGGAAAATGAGCAGTTCTTC. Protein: CASSTSGENEQFF.

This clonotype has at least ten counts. The CDR3 here is CASSLGFREQFF. CDR3 bases: TGTGCCAGCAGCTTAGGTTTCCGTGAGCAGTTCTTC. The chain uses TRBV7-9 and TRBJ2-1; unclear D gene. CDR1 and CDR2 (germline): SEHNR, FQNEAQ (reference sequence). The CDR3 covers 12 residues. Trimming took off 1 base at V and 9 bases at J, with 7 bases between the two ends.

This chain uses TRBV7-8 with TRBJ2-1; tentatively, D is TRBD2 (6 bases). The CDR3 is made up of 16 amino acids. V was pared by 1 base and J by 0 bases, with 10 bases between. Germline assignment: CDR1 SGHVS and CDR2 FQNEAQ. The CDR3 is CASSLVPGLSYNEQFF. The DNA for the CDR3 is TGTGCCAGCAGCTTAGTCCCGGGACTCTCCTACAATGAGCAGTTCTTC.

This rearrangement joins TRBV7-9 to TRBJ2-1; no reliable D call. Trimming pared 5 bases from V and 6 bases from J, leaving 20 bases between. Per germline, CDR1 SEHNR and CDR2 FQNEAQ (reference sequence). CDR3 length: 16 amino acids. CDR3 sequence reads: CASSQPSRQITNEQFF. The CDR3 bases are TGTGCCAGCAGCCAACCGTCCCGTCAAATCACCAATGAGCAGTTCTTC.

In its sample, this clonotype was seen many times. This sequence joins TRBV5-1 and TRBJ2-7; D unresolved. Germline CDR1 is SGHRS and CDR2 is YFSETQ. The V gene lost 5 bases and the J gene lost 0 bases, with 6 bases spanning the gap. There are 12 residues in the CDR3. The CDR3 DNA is TGCGCCAGCAGGGCCGGCTCCTACGAGCAGTACTTC. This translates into CASRAGSYEQYF.

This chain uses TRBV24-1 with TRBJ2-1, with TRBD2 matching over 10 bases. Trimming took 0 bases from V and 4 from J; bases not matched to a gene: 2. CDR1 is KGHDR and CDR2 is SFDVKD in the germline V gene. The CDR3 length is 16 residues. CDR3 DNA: TGTGCCACCAGTGATTTGACTAGCGGGAATTACAATGAGCAGTTCTTC. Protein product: CATSDLTSGNYNEQFF.

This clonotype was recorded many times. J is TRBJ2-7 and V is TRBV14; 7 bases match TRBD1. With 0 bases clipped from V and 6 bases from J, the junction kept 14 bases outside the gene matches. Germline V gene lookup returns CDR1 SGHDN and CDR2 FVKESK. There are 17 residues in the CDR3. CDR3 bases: TGTGCCAGCAGCCAAGATACGGGACAGAAAGTAACAGCCGAGCAGTACTTC. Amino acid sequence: CASSQDTGQKVTAEQYF.

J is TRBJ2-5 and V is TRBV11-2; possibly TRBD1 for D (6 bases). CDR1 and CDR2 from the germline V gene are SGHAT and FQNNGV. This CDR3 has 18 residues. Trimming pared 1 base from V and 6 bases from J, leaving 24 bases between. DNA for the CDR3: TGTGCCAGCAGCTTAGGGGCGTTATTGGCAGGACAGCGAAAGACCCAGTACTTC. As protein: CASSLGALLAGQRKTQYF.

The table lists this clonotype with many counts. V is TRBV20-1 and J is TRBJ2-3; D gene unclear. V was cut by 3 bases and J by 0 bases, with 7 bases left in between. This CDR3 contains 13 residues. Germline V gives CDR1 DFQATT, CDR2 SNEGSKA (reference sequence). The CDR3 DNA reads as TGCAGTGCTAGGACCGGTAGCACAGATACGCAGTATTTT. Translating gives CSARTGSTDTQYF.

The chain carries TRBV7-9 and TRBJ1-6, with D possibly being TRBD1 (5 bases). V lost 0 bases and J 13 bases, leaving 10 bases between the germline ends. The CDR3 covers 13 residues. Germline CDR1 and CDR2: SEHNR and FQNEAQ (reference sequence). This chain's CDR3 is CASSLAGARPLHF. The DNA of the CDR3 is TGTGCCAGCAGCTTAGCAGGGGCTAGGCCCCTCCACTTT.

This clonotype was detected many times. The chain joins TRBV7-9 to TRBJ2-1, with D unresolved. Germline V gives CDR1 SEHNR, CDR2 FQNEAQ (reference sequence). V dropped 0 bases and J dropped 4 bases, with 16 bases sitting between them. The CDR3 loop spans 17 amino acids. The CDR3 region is CASSLALRLAAYNEQFF. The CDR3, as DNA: TGTGCCAGCAGCTTAGCGCTTCGTTTGGCGGCTTACAATGAGCAGTTCTTC.

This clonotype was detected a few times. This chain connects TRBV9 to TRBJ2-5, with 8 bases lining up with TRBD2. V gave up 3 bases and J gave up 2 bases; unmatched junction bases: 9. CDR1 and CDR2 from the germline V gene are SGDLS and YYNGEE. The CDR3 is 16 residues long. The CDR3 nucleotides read TGTGCCAGCAGCGCGGTACTAGCGGCTGGGCAAGAGACCCAGTACTTC. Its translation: CASSAVLAAGQETQYF.

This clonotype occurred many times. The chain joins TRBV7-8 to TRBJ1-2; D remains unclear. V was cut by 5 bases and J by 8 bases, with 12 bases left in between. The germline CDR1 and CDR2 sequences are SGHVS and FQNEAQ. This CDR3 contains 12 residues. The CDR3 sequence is CASSRSREGYTF. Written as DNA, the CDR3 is TGTGCCAGCAGCCGATCAAGGGAGGGCTACACCTTC.

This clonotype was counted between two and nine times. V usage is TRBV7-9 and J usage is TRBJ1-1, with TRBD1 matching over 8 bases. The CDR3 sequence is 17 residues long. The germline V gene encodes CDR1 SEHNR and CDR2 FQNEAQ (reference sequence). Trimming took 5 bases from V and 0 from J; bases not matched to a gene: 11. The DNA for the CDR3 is TGTGCCAGCAGCCCAGGGGGCTCGAGCATCATGAACACTGAAGCTTTCTTT. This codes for CASSPGGSSIMNTEAFF.

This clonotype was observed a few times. CDR3 nucleotide sequence: TGCAGTGCTAGAGCTCTGAGAGGAAAAAACATTCAGTACTTC. It is translated as CSARALRGKNIQYF. The chain combines TRBV20-1 with TRBJ2-4; D is ambiguous. Germline V gene sequence: CDR1 DFQATT, CDR2 SNEGSKA (reference sequence). Deletions cut 1 base from V and 4 bases from J, with 11 bases between. The CDR3 has 14 residues.

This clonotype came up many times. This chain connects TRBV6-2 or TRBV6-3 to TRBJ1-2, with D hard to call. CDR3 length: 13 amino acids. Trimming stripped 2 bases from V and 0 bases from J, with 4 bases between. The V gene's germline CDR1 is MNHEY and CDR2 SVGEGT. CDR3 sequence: CASSYGANYGYTF. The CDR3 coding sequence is TGTGCCAGCAGTTACGGGGCTAACTATGGCTACACCTTC.

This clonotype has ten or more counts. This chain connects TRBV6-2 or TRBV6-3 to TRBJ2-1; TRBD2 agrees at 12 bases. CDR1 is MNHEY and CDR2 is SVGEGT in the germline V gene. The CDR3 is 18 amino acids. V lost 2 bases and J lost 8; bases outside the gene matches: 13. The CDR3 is CASSYPTLAGGPRDEQFF. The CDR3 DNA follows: TGTGCCAGCAGTTACCCAACGCTAGCGGGAGGGCCGAGGGATGAGCAGTTCTTC.

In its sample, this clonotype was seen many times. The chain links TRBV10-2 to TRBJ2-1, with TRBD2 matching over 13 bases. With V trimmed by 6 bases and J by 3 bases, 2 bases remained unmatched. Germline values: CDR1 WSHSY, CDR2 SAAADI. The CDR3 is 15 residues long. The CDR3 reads CASRGLAGLYNEQFF. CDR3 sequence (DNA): TGCGCCAGCAGGGGACTAGCGGGACTCTACAATGAGCAGTTCTTC.

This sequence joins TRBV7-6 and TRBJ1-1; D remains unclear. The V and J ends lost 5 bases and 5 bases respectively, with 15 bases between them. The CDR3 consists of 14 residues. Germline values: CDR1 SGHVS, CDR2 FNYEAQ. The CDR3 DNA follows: TGTGCCAGCAGCCTGGGTGGGGAGTGGACTGAAGCTTTCTTT. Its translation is CASSLGGEWTEAFF. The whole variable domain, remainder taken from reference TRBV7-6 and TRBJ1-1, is GAGVSQSPRYKVTKRGQDVALRCDPISGHVSLYWYRQALGQGPEFLTYFNYEAQQDKSGLPNDRFSAERPEGSISTLTIQRTEQRDSAMYRCASSLGGEWTEAFFGQGTRLTVV.